A single sample gave rise to the 22 T cell receptor beta chains below, sequenced in a study of T cells in Graves' hyperthyroidism and ophthalmopathy. The investigators amplified TCR beta CDR3 regions from RNA transcripts. The HTBI primer set drove a first-round RT-PCR of the TCR CDR3. MiXCR was run by TCRdb on the multiplex PCR reads, yielding one entry per CDR3 protein. Of about 500,000 distinct CDR3 sequences in the sample, 17% were seen once. Sequencing used blood. The receptor set was obtained from a woman between 18 and 30 years old with Graves' ophthalmopathy.

This clonotype was observed many times. The chain has TRBV7-3 and TRBJ2-2; 12 bases are a match to TRBD2. This CDR3 contains 18 residues. Per the germline V gene, CDR1 is SGHTA and CDR2 is FQGTGA. Trimming at V came to 4 bases and at J to 5 bases, leaving 11 bases not matched to a gene. The CDR3 region is CASSSQPGLAGGTGELFF. As DNA, the CDR3 is TGTGCCAGCAGCTCCCAACCTGGGCTAGCGGGAGGGACCGGGGAGCTGTTTTTT.

The chain is built from TRBV14 and TRBJ2-7; TRBD2 is a possible D gene (5 bases). From germline, CDR1 is SGHDN and CDR2 FVKESK. The CDR3 consists of 18 residues. Trimming removed 0 bases from V and 0 bases from J, with 18 bases in between. For the CDR3, the DNA is TGTGCCAGCAGCCAAGATCCTTGGACTCTGTTAAACTCCTACGAGCAGTACTTC. Protein: CASSQDPWTLLNSYEQYF. The variable domain in full, completed from reference TRBV14 and TRBJ2-7, reads EAGVTQFPSHSVIEKGQTVTLRCDPISGHDNLYWYRRVMGKEIKFLLHFVKESKQDESGMPNNRFLAERTGGTYSTLKVQPAELEDSGVYFCASSQDPWTLLNSYEQYFGPGTRLTVT.

This clonotype was recorded at least ten times. V is TRBV29-1 and J is TRBJ2-3; no reliable D call. Trimming shortened V by 3 bases and J by 0 bases, and 7 bases separated the two germline ends. CDR1 is SQVTM, CDR2 ANQGSEA, per germline. This CDR3 region has 13 residues. CDR3 nucleotides: TGCAGCGTTGATCCCGAGAGCACAGATACGCAGTATTTT. This encodes CSVDPESTDTQYF.

This clonotype has a count of ten or more. The chain is built from TRBV7-6 and TRBJ2-3, with 7 bases that match TRBD2. Germline V gene sequence: CDR1 SGHVS, CDR2 FNYEAQ. Trimming took 5 bases from V and 2 from J; bases not matched to a gene: 4. The length of the CDR3 is 14 residues. Here the CDR3 reads CASSKAGLTDTQYF. The CDR3 DNA reads TGTGCCAGCAGCAAAGCGGGGCTCACAGATACGCAGTATTTT.

The chain carries TRBV10-3 and TRBJ2-3; D remains unclear. Trimming stripped 3 bases from V and 0 bases from J, with 13 bases between. The CDR3 loop spans 16 amino acids. CDR1 is ENHRY and CDR2 is SYGVKD in the germline V gene. This CDR3 is CAISDLGSGSTDTQYF. The CDR3 region has the DNA TGTGCCATCAGTGATTTGGGGTCCGGTAGCACAGATACGCAGTATTTT.

V usage is TRBV5-1 and J usage is TRBJ2-3; TRBD2 agrees at 14 bases. CDR1 is SGHRS, CDR2 YFSETQ, per germline. The CDR3 contains 15 residues. With V trimmed by 5 bases and J by 5 bases, 4 bases remained unmatched. CDR3 bases: TGCGCCAGCAGTCGGACTAGCGGGGGGAAAGATACGCAGTATTTT. Its translation is CASSRTSGGKDTQYF.

Ten or more counts support this clonotype. The CDR3 loop reads CASIVAPGQLNQPQHF. DNA of the CDR3: TGTGCCAGCATTGTAGCCCCGGGACAGCTTAATCAGCCCCAGCATTTT. The rearrangement joins TRBV12-3 or TRBV12-4 to TRBJ1-5; TRBD1 matches at 7 bases. V shed 7 bases and J 4 bases; nucleotides not matched to a gene: 13. The CDR3 length is 16 residues.

This clonotype was seen only a few times. The chain employs TRBV6-4 and TRBJ2-3, with 7 bases that match TRBD2. V lost 5 bases and J lost 2; bases outside the gene matches: 7. CDR1 and CDR2 from the germline V gene are MRHNA and SNTAGT. CDR3 length: 15 amino acids. The CDR3 spells CASSTDGGNTDTQYF. CDR3 DNA: TGTGCCAGCAGTACAGACGGGGGGAACACAGATACGCAGTATTTT.

The chain combines TRBV29-1 with TRBJ2-5, with 10 nucleotides matching TRBD1. This CDR3 spans 14 amino acids. The V segment lost 7 bases and the J segment 5 bases; nucleotides outside the gene matches: 10. CDR1 is SQVTM and CDR2 is ANQGSEA in the germline V gene. CDR3 region: CSASTGGVGETQYF. The CDR3 nucleotides are TGCAGCGCCTCGACAGGGGGCGTAGGTGAGACCCAGTACTTC.

This clonotype appeared many times. This chain uses TRBV11-2 with TRBJ1-2; a weak D match, TRBD1 (6 bases). The CDR3 extends over 14 amino acids. The germline V and J ends were trimmed by 5 bases and 7 bases, with 17 bases remaining between them. Germline assignment: CDR1 SGHAT and CDR2 FQNNGV. CDR3 DNA: TGTGCCAGCAGCCCACTCCGGGGGGCCGGTGGCTACACCTTC. Translation gives CASSPLRGAGGYTF.

The chain links TRBV19 to TRBJ1-2; tentatively, D is TRBD1 (6 bases). V was shortened by 4 bases and J by 6 bases, with 15 bases between the two germline ends. The CDR3 has 14 residues. Germline V gene data show CDR1 as LNHDA and CDR2 as SQIVND (reference sequence). The CDR3 nucleotides are TGTGCCAGTAGTACCAGGGGAGTAGTAGATGGCTACACCTTC. This codes for CASSTRGVVDGYTF.

The chain combines TRBV27 with TRBJ1-4; TRBD1 is a possible D gene (6 bases). Germline values: CDR1 MNHEY, CDR2 SMNVEV (reference sequence). The CDR3 spans 13 residues. V lost 2 bases to trimming and J lost 12 bases, with 13 bases between them. In DNA form, the CDR3 reads TGTGCCAGCAGTTTAAGGGGGGGGATAGAACTGTTTTTT. Translated: CASSLRGGIELFF.

This clonotype was detected ten times or more. V usage is TRBV7-8 and J usage is TRBJ2-7, with unresolved D. The germline V and J ends were trimmed by 1 base and 3 bases, with 7 bases remaining between them. The V gene's germline CDR1 is SGHVS and CDR2 FQNEAQ. This CDR3 is 13 amino acids long. CDR3 amino acids: CASSLETGYEQYF. Here the CDR3 DNA reads TGTGCCAGCAGCTTAGAAACGGGCTACGAGCAGTACTTC.

The J gene is TRBJ2-4, the V gene TRBV5-6; D call uncertain. This CDR3 region has 18 residues. V lost 0 bases and J 10 bases, leaving 26 bases between the germline ends. Germline assignment: CDR1 SGHDT and CDR2 YYEEEE. CDR3 residues: CASSLGVHRRGPKIIQYF. The CDR3 coding sequence is TGTGCCAGCAGCTTGGGGGTACACCGCCGAGGACCAAAGATAATTCAGTACTTC.

This clonotype was counted a few times. V gene TRBV4-1 combines with J gene TRBJ2-7, with TRBD1 matching 9 bases. The length of the CDR3 is 17 residues. Looked up from germline, CDR1 is MGHRA and CDR2 is YSYEKL. V gave up 2 bases and J gave up 4 bases; unmatched junction bases: 12. CDR3 DNA: TGCGCCAGCAGCCAAAAGGCCACTGGGACAGGGATTTACGAGCAGTACTTC. It encodes CASSQKATGTGIYEQYF.

This clonotype was observed many times. This chain links TRBV6-1 with TRBJ2-7; no reliable D call. The V and J ends lost 4 bases and 0 bases respectively, with 7 bases between them. Germline V gene data show CDR1 as MNHNS and CDR2 as SASEGT. This CDR3 contains 13 residues. The CDR3 region has the DNA TGTGCCAGCAGTGCAAGGAGCTCCTACGAGCAGTACTTC. It specifies CASSARSSYEQYF.

This clonotype showed up many times. The rearrangement uses TRBV3-1 and TRBJ1-1; D is possibly TRBD1 (6 bases). The germline V gene has CDR1 LGHDT and CDR2 YNNKEL (reference sequence). The V gene lost 4 bases and the J gene lost 0 bases, with 12 bases spanning the gap. The CDR3 sequence is 15 residues long. CDR3 residues: CASSRGQNMNTEAFF. The CDR3 nucleotides are TGTGCCAGCAGCCGCGGACAGAACATGAACACTGAAGCTTTCTTT.

This clonotype was counted only a few times. The CDR3 loop reads CASSLSPTTGELFF. In DNA form, the CDR3 reads TGTGCCAGCAGCTTAAGTCCAACCACCGGGGAGCTGTTTTTT. The chain has TRBV7-3 and TRBJ2-2; D uncertain. Germline-derived CDR1 and CDR2 are SGHTA and FQGTGA. The CDR3 spans 14 residues. The V and J ends lost 1 base and 4 bases respectively, with 7 bases between them. The full variable domain, rest sourced from reference TRBV7-3 and TRBJ2-2, is GAGVSQTPSNKVTEKGKYVELRCDPISGHTALYWYRQSLGQGPEFLIYFQGTGAADDSGLPNDRFFAVRPEGSVSTLKIQRTERGDSAVYLCASSLSPTTGELFFGEGSRLTVL.

A few counts support this clonotype. The chain employs TRBV10-3 and TRBJ2-6; TRBD1 aligns across 9 bases. V lost 6 bases to trimming and J lost 0 bases; unmatched junction nucleotides: 6. CDR1 and CDR2 (germline): ENHRY, SYGVKD. This CDR3 is 17 amino acids long. As DNA, the CDR3 is TGTGCCATCAGGGGGACAGGGTCCCCCTCTGGGGCCAACGTCCTGACTTTC. It translates to CAIRGTGSPSGANVLTF.

The chain uses TRBV2 and TRBJ2-2; no clear D gene. Germline loops: CDR1 SNHLY, CDR2 FYNNEI. The length of the CDR3 is 16 residues. The V gene lost 6 bases and the J gene lost 5 bases, with 19 bases spanning the gap. CDR3 nucleotides: TGTGCCAGCAGCGAAAGTGTTTATAGCTGGACCGGGGAGCTGTTTTTT. Its translation is CASSESVYSWTGELFF.

This clonotype occurred a few times. The chain couples TRBV12-3 or TRBV12-4 to TRBJ2-5; TRBD1 might be the D (5 bases). This CDR3 region has 14 residues. Trimming left V 2 bases short and J 2 bases short, with 9 bases between. This chain's CDR3 is CASSLRQRQETQYF. DNA for the CDR3: TGTGCCAGCAGTTTACGACAGAGACAAGAGACCCAGTACTTC.

This clonotype was detected only a few times. The CDR3 DNA is TGTGCCAGCAGCTCTAGGACAGGGCGGCACACCGGGGAGCTGTTTTTT. Its protein product is CASSSRTGRHTGELFF. The V gene is TRBV5-4, the J gene TRBJ2-2; 8 bases are a match to TRBD1. CDR1 and CDR2 from the germline V gene are SGHNT and YYREEE (reference sequence). The CDR3 runs to 16 residues. Germline trimming cut 3 bases from V and 3 bases from J; bases unmatched to any gene: 7. Drawing the rest from reference TRBV5-4 and TRBJ2-2, the complete variable domain is ETGVTQSPTHLIKTRGQQVTLRCSSQSGHNTVSWYQQALGQGPQFIFQYYREEENGRGNFPPRFSGLQFPNYSSELNVNALELDDSALYLCASSSRTGRHTGELFFGEGSRLTVL.